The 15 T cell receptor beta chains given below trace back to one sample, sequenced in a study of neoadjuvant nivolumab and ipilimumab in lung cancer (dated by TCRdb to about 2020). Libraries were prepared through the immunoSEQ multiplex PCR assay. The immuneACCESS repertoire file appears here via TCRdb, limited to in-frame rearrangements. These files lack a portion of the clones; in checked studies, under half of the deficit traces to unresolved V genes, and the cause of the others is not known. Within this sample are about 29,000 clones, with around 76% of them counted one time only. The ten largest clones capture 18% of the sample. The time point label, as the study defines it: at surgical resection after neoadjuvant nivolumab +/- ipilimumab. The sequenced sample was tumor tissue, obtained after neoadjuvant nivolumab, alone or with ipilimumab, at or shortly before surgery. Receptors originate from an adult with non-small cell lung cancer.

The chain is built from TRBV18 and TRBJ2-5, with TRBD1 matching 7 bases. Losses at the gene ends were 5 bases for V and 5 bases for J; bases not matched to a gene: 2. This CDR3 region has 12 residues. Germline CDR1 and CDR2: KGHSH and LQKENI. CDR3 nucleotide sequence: TGTGCCAGCTCAACAGGGGACGAGACCCAGTACTTC. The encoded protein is CASSTGDETQYF.

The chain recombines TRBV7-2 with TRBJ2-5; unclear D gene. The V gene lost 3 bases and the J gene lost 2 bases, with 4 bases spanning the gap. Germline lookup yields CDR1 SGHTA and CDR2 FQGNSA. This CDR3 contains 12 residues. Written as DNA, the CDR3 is TGTGCCAGCAGCTTTGATCAAGAGACCCAGTACTTC. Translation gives CASSFDQETQYF.

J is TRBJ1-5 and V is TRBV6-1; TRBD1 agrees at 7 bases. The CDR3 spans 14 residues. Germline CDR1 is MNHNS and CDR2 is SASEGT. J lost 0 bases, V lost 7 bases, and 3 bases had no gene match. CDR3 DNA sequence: TGTGCCAGCATTTGGACAGGTAGCAATCAGCCCCAGCATTTT. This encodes CASIWTGSNQPQHF.

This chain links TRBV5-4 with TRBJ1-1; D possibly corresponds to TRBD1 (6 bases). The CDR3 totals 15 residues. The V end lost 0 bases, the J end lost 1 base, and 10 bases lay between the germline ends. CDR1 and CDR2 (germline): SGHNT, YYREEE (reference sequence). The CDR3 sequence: CASSLGGQGNTEAFF. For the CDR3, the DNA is TGTGCCAGCAGCTTGGGGGGGCAGGGGAACACTGAAGCTTTCTTT.

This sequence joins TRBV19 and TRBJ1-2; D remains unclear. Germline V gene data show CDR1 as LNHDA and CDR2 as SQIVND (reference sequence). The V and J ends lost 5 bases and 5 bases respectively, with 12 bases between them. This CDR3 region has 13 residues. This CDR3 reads CASSPPGRYGYTF. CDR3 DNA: TGTGCCAGTAGTCCTCCCGGGAGATATGGCTACACCTTC.

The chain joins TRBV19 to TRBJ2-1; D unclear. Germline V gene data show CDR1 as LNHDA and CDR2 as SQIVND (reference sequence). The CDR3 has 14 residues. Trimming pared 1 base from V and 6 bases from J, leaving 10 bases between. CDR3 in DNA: TGTGCCAGTAGTATAGCCGCAGAAAGCAATGAGCAGTTCTTC. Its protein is CASSIAAESNEQFF.

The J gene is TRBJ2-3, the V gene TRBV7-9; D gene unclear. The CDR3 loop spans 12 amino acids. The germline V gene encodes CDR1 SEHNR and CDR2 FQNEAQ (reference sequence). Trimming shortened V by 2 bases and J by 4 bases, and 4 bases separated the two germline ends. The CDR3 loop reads CASSLNPDTQYF. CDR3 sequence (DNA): TGTGCCAGCAGCTTAAACCCAGATACGCAGTATTTT.

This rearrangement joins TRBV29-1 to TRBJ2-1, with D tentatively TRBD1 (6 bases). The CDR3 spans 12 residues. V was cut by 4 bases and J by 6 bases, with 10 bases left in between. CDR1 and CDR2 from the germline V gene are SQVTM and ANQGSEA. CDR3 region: CSVGTGINEQFF. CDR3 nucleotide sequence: TGCAGCGTTGGTACAGGGATCAATGAGCAGTTCTTC.

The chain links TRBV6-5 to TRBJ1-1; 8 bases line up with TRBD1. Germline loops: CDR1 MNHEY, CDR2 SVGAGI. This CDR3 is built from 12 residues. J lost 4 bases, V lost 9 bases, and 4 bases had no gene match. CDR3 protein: CASRQGRTEAFF. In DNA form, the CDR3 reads TGTGCCAGTCGACAGGGGCGCACTGAAGCTTTCTTT.

The CDR3 protein is CASRGTANTGELFF. The CDR3 DNA reads TGCGCCAGCAGAGGGACGGCGAACACCGGGGAGCTGTTTTTT. The rearrangement uses TRBV10-2 and TRBJ2-2; the D call may be TRBD1 or TRBD2 (5 bases each). Trimming took 6 bases from V and 0 from J, leaving 8 bases between them. This CDR3 has 14 amino acids. In germline, CDR1 is WSHSY, CDR2 SAAADI.

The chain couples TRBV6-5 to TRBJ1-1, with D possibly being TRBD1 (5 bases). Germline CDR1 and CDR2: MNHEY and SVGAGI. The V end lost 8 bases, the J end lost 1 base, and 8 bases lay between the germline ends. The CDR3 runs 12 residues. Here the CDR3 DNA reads TGTGCCAGCTACAGGCGGAACACTGAAGCTTTCTTT. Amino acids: CASYRRNTEAFF.

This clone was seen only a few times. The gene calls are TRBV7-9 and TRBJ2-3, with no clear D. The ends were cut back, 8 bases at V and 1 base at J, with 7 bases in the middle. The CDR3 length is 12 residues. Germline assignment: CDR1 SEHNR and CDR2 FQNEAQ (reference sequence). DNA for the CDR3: TGTGCCAGCGGATTACGCACAGATACGCAGTATTTT. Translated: CASGLRTDTQYF.

The CDR3 here is CASSQTSGKNIQYF. The CDR3 nucleotides are TGTGCCAGCAGCCAGACTAGCGGCAAAAACATTCAGTACTTC. This chain connects TRBV4-2 to TRBJ2-4; 9 bases are shared with TRBD2. CDR1 and CDR2 from the germline V gene are LGHNA and YNFKEQ. CDR3 length: 14 residues. The V and J ends lost 3 bases and 3 bases, in that order; junction bases with no gene match: 0.

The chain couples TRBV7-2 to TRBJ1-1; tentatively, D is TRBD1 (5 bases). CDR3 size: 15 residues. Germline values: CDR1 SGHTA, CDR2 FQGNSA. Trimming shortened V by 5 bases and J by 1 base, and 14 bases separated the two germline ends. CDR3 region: CASSVSGVANTEAFF. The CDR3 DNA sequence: TGTGCCAGCAGCGTTTCGGGGGTGGCGAACACTGAAGCTTTCTTT. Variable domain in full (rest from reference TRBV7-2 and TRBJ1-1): GAGVSQSPSNKVTEKGKDVELRCDPISGHTALYWYRQSLGQGLEFLIYFQGNSAPDKSGLPSDRFSAERTGGSVSTLTIQRTQQEDSAVYLCASSVSGVANTEAFFGQGTRLTVV.

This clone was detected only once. CDR3 residues: CASSFFRDWVISSYNEQFF. The CDR3 DNA sequence: TGTGCCAGCAGCTTTTTCCGGGACTGGGTCATAAGCTCCTACAATGAGCAGTTCTTC. The genes are TRBV7-9 and TRBJ2-1, with D perhaps TRBD2 (6 bases). The CDR3 extends over 19 amino acids. Trimming left V 3 bases short and J 0 bases short, with 21 bases between. Germline assignment: CDR1 SEHNR and CDR2 FQNEAQ (reference sequence).